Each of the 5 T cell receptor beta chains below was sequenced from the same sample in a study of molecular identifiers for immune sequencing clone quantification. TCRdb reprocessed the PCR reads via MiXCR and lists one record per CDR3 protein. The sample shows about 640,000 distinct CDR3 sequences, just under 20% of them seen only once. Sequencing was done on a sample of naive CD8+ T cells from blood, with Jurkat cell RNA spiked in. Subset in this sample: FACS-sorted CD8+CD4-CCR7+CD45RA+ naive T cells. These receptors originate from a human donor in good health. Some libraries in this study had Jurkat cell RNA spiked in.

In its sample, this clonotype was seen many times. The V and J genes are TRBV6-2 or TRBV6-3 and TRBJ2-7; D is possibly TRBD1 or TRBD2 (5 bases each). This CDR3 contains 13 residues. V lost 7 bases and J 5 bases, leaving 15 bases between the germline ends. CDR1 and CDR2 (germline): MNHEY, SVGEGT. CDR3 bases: TGTGCCAGCAAGGCCGGGACCCTCAACGAGCAGTACTTC. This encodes CASKAGTLNEQYF.

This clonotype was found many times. This chain's CDR3 is CASSLASGRSPLHF. The CDR3, as DNA: TGTGCCAGCAGCTTAGCATCTGGACGTTCACCCCTCCACTTT. The chain employs TRBV7-9 and TRBJ1-6; D remains unclear. With 0 bases removed from V and 9 bases from J, the gap between germline ends came to 9 bases. From germline, CDR1 is SEHNR and CDR2 FQNEAQ (reference sequence). There are 14 residues in the CDR3.

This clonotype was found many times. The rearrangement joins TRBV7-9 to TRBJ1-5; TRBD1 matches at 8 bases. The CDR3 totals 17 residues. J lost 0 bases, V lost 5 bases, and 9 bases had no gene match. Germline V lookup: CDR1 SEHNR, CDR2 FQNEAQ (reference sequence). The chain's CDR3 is CASSRNTGGNSNQPQHF. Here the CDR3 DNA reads TGTGCCAGCAGCCGAAATACAGGGGGTAATAGCAATCAGCCCCAGCATTTT.

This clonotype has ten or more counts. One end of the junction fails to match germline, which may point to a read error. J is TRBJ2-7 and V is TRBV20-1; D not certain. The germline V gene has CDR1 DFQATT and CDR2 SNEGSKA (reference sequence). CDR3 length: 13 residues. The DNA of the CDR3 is TGCAGTGCCAGAGGTTACAGCTACTACGAGCAGTACTTC. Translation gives CSARGYSYYEQYF.

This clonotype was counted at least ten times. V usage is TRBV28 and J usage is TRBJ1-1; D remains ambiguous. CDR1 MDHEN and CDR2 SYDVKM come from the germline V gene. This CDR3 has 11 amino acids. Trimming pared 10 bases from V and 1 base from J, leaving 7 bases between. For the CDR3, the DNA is TGTGCCACCGGGGAGAACACTGAAGCTTTCTTT. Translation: CATGENTEAFF.